The entry that follows covers one TCR beta chain sequence. Its cognate antigen is unknown. The data were obtained in a study of T-cell reconstitution after alpha-beta-depleted transplantation in children. Whole-study findings and limits: Approximately two months post-transplant, alpha-beta T cells reportedly originated from several hundred expanded graft clones.

Unique molecular identifiers were incorporated during preparation of the TCRbeta library. TCRdb processed the PCR reads anew with MiXCR; each CDR3 protein has one entry. Of about 980,000 distinct CDR3 sequences in the sample, about 31% were seen once. Sequencing was performed on PBMCs, mostly from graft donor cells, taken 360 days after TCRalphabeta/CD19-depleted stem cell transplant. The sequence derives from a boy in the first two years of life who had a stem cell transplant for SCID, so the T cells may come from the graft donor.

CDR3 sequence reads: CSARDSNKRGRYNEQFF. CDR3 coding DNA: TGCAGTGCTAGAGATTCAAACAAGCGGGGGAGATACAATGAGCAGTTCTTC. The genes are TRBV20-1 and TRBJ2-1; 8 bases line up with TRBD2. Germline V CDR1 and CDR2: DFQATT, SNEGSKA (reference sequence). Germline trimming cut 0 bases from V and 4 bases from J; bases unmatched to any gene: 11. The CDR3 covers 17 residues.